This T cell receptor (beta chain) was identified in a study of blood T cell repertoires in COVID-19 (dated by TCRdb to 2018 to 2021). For the wider study: Samples from collaborators originated in the United States, Italy and Spain and spanned both the acute and convalescent phases of COVID-19. The prospective study material was composed of cDNA or gDNA derived from T cells, B-cell-depleted T cells, or PBMCs. Subjects who had been exposed to COVID-19, were actively infected with it, or had recovered from it provided the deeply sampled blood TCRbeta repertoires that made up the dataset. A freely available public database, intended as a resource for researchers studying the immune response to SARS-CoV-2, is where the repertoires were released. The samples were drawn from two sources: the first 160 participants of the ongoing ImmuneRACE study, and 1,000 to 1,500 subjects contributed by 6 global collaborators. The sample metadata nearly always contained a de-identified subject ID, COVID-19 status, age in years and sex. Where available, HLA class I and class II types were taken from metadata supplied by the sample provider and were not determined by assay-based typing.

Comment on this clone: Its specific antigen is unknown. Qualities for individual bases were not recorded, and no much larger clone is one base off.

The immunoSEQ Assay, a bias-controlled multiplex PCR, was used to amplify TCRbeta CDR3 regions from genomic DNA. As for the authors' bioinformatics: Nucleated cell counts per sample were estimated from amplification of reference gene primers within the assay. To quantify the absolute abundance of each unique TCRbeta CDR3 rearrangement, sequence reads were collapsed and filtered. For each sample, productive Simpson clonality was calculated by taking the square root of Simpson's diversity index across productive rearrangements. Entries here come from immuneACCESS through TCRdb and include only in-frame sequences with V and J called. Some clones fail to appear in such tables; in the studies checked, an unresolved V gene covers under half of the shortfall, and the cause of the remainder is unknown. V and J calls and clone size are those listed in that table; D and trimming were worked out from the DNA. Present in this sample are around 300,000 clones, 87% of which were seen just once. About 2% of the sample comes from the top ten.

Collaborating institutions collected whole blood in K2EDTA tubes following their own protocols. For TCRbeta analysis, collaborator samples were shipped as frozen whole blood, as isolated PBMCs, or as DNA extracted from either sample type. What the authors observed across the whole study: How much clinical and demographic metadata was included differed by source and by participant, and the metadata was provided uncurated.

This clonotype was sampled from a man aged 18 to 35 with active or convalescent COVID-19. Source material: peripheral blood.

CDR3 reads: CASSEDRVNTEAFF. The sequenced DNA: TGTGCCAGTAGTGAGGACAGGGTGAACACTGAAGCTTTCTTT. The V and J genes are TRBV19 and TRBJ1-1; TRBD1 aligns with 8 central bases. CDR1 LNHDA and CDR2 SQIVND are derived from the germline V gene (reference sequence). The V end gives up 5 bases and the J end 0 bases, leaving 2 bases in the junction not matched to a gene. The CDR3 covers 14 residues, taking in both the cysteine and the phenylalanine. The only DNA kept is the CDR3, 42 bases in frame from the first base.